This TCR beta chain stems from a study of cytotoxic CD8 clonotypes in ibrutinib-treated CLL. Overall study: The patients comprised approximately eleven relapsed/refractory and more than 14 treatment-naive cases, 17 to 18 IGHV unmutated.

The table came from immunoSEQ multiplex PCR; TCRdb's copy has only in-frame clones and leaves some out. The data show approximately 190,000 clones, with approximately 79% seen just once and over 9.5% held by the top ten. Concerning this clone: The antigen remains undetermined.

The study's findings and limits: At progression, clonality fell back toward baseline after rising at ibrutinib response.

The receptor comes from a human donor with chronic lymphocytic leukemia. The sample in question was PBMCs, obtained after 12 months of ibrutinib treatment.

CDR3 nucleotides: TGTGCCAGCAGCCTTACCCCAGGGGACACTGAAGCTTTCTTT. Translated, it gives CASSLTPGDTEAFF. V is TRBV2 and J is TRBJ1-1; D is perhaps TRBD1 (6 bases). CDR3 length: 14 residues. The V and J ends lost 6 bases and 3 bases respectively, with 14 bases between them. The germline V gene encodes CDR1 SNHLY and CDR2 FYNNEI.